The clone carrying this T cell receptor (beta chain) was detected a few times. The target antigen is unknown. The study reverse transcribed the entire isolated RNA, so it sequenced expressed TCRB transcripts. Clones were read by immunoSEQ multiplex PCR, and TCRdb kept only the in-frame ones, dropping some. Here the sample spans about 210,000 clones, roughly 11% being singletons. Germline CDR1 reads LGHNA; CDR2 reads YSLEER. The CDR3 has 13 amino acids. V was trimmed by 2 bases and J by 2 bases, leaving 6 bases between them. The data were taken from a study of beta chain features in type 1 diabetes. Study-wide background: In age, gender and cell yields, patients were similar to healthy donors. Findings and limits, study-wide: TCRB CDR3s from Type 1 diabetes patients were moderately but significantly shorter in all four CD4+ subsets.

The specimen was central memory CD4+ T cells from blood. The clonotype comes from a man aged 18 to 30 in good health. The chain combines TRBV4-3 with TRBJ1-1; D gene unclear. CDR3 loop: CASSQRANTEAFF. The DNA of the CDR3 is TGCGCCAGCAGCCAAAGGGCTAACACTGAAGCTTTCTTT.